The 14 T cell receptor beta chains below all came from one sample that was sequenced in a study of regulatory T cells in long-lasting Graves disease. Arm-PCR of CDR3 regions with iRepertoire HTBI primers generated TCR beta libraries. MiXCR was run by TCRdb on the multiplex PCR reads, yielding one entry per CDR3 protein. The sample has 420,000 or so distinct CDR3 sequences, 16% seen once. The time point: newly diagnosed GD, antithyroid drugs for less than 3 months. RNA extracted from PBMCs served as the sequencing template. This sample also belongs to another study, concerning T cells in Graves' hyperthyroidism and ophthalmopathy.

The sample was peripheral blood mononuclear cells (PBMCs), taken at new diagnosis, from a patient treated with antithyroid drugs. Receptors were obtained from a woman in her late teens or twenties with Graves disease.

Concerning this clonotype: One base away lies a much larger clone, so this may be a sequencing read error. V usage is TRBV6-2 or TRBV6-3 and J usage is TRBJ2-3; D could derive from TRBD1 or TRBD2 (5 bases each). Between the trimmed V and J ends, which lost 7 bases and 2 bases, there was a span of 19 bases. The germline CDR1 and CDR2 sequences are MNHEY and SVGEGT. CDR3 length equals 16 residues. The chain's CDR3 is CASKGPAEEITDTQYF. The CDR3 nucleotides read TGTGCCAGCAAGGGACCAGCGGAAGAAATCACAGATACGCAGTATTTT.

This clonotype was found many times. The J gene is TRBJ2-7, the V gene TRBV20-1; 9 nucleotides agree with TRBD1. The CDR3 consists of 15 residues. Trimming cost V 1 base and J 2 bases; bases outside gene matches: 6. The germline V gene encodes CDR1 DFQATT and CDR2 SNEGSKA (reference sequence). The CDR3 bases are TGCAGTGCTAGAGCCCGGGACAGGGCGACCTACGAGCAGTACTTC. Its protein product is CSARARDRATYEQYF.

The V call is TRBV5-4, the J call TRBJ2-5; the match to TRBD1 covers 12 bases. Germline V gene data show CDR1 as SGHNT and CDR2 as YYREEE (reference sequence). The trim removed 1 base at V and 5 bases at J, leaving 9 bases unmatched. The CDR3 is 17 amino acids. The CDR3 region has the DNA TGTGCCAGCAGCTTGACTGCCGGGACAGGGGGCCTGGAGACCCAGTACTTC. It yields the protein CASSLTAGTGGLETQYF.

This clonotype appeared many times. The rearrangement uses TRBV7-2 and TRBJ2-3; 9 nucleotides line up with TRBD2. The length of the CDR3 is 17 residues. J lost 2 bases, V lost 0 bases, and 6 bases had no gene match. Germline assignment: CDR1 SGHTA and CDR2 FQGNSA. The CDR3 reads CASSLAISGSYTDTQYF. CDR3 nucleotides: TGTGCCAGCAGCTTAGCGATTAGCGGGAGTTACACAGATACGCAGTATTTT.

This clonotype was counted between two and nine times. The chain employs TRBV20-1 and TRBJ1-2; 9 bases align to TRBD1. The CDR3 is 17 amino acids. Germline CDR1 DFQATT, CDR2 SNEGSKA (reference sequence). The junction had 15 bases not matched to a gene; V was cut back by 6 bases and J by 1 base. Here the CDR3 DNA reads TGCAGTGCGATCGACAATCCGGGACAGGGACTTAACTATGGCTACACCTTC. Protein product: CSAIDNPGQGLNYGYTF.

This clonotype was detected many times. This sequence joins TRBV10-1 and TRBJ2-1; 13 nucleotides match TRBD2. The germline V gene encodes CDR1 WNHNN and CDR2 SYGVQD (reference sequence). The CDR3 sequence is 17 residues long. V dropped 6 bases and J dropped 7; count of bases not matched to a gene: 12. Here the CDR3 reads CASRELAGGPRVNEQFF. The CDR3 DNA is TGCGCCAGCAGGGAACTAGCGGGAGGGCCTAGGGTGAATGAGCAGTTCTTC.

The CDR3 region is CASSYGGGSGTGELFF. Written as DNA, the CDR3 is TGTGCCAGCAGTTACGGGGGGGGGAGCGGCACCGGGGAGCTGTTTTTT. This chain joins TRBV6-9 and TRBJ2-2; TRBD2 matches 8 bases. Germline-derived CDR1 and CDR2 are MNHGY and SVAAGI. The CDR3 consists of 16 residues. The V gene end was trimmed by 3 bases and the J gene end by 4 bases; junction bases not matched to a gene: 7.

Many counts were recorded for this clonotype. The chain has TRBV28 and TRBJ2-3; D perhaps matches TRBD1 (6 bases). Trimming pared 3 bases from V and 0 bases from J, leaving 13 bases between. Germline lookup yields CDR1 MDHEN and CDR2 SYDVKM. The CDR3 runs 16 residues. In nucleotides, the CDR3 is TGTGCCAGCAGTTTCGGGACATCCGCTAGCACAGATACGCAGTATTTT. Protein: CASSFGTSASTDTQYF.

The gene calls are TRBV5-6 and TRBJ2-5; D remains ambiguous. Trimming left V 4 bases short and J 2 bases short, with 12 bases between. Per germline, CDR1 SGHDT and CDR2 YYEEEE. This CDR3 has 14 amino acids. CDR3 nucleotide sequence: TGTGCCAGCAGCCTTTTGTCCAAACAAGAGACCCAGTACTTC. This codes for CASSLLSKQETQYF.

The rearrangement uses TRBV24-1 and TRBJ2-3, with D possibly being TRBD1 (6 bases). Germline V gene sequence: CDR1 KGHDR, CDR2 SFDVKD. This CDR3 is built from 16 residues. V dropped 3 bases and J dropped 0 bases, with 12 bases sitting between them. The CDR3 spells CATSDPGHLSTDTQYF. CDR3 in DNA: TGTGCCACCAGTGATCCGGGACACCTTAGCACAGATACGCAGTATTTT.

This clonotype was recorded a few times. The junction departs from the called germline gene at one end, perhaps through a read error. V gene TRBV20-1 combines with J gene TRBJ2-7, with TRBD1 matching 7 bases. CDR1 and CDR2 from the germline V gene are DFQATT and SNEGSKA (reference sequence). There are 14 residues in the CDR3. The DNA of the CDR3 is TGCAGTGCGAGGGACAGTCTTAAAACCTATGAGCAGTACTTC. It is translated as CSARDSLKTYEQYF.

This clonotype was detected ten times or more. This sequence joins TRBV5-1 and TRBJ1-2; D may be TRBD1 (6 bases). Trimming pared 1 base from V and 6 bases from J, leaving 16 bases between. CDR3 size: 15 residues. Looked up from germline, CDR1 is SGHRS and CDR2 is YFSETQ. This CDR3 is CASSLSGSSGDGYTF. In DNA, the CDR3 is TGCGCCAGCAGCTTGTCAGGGTCGTCAGGGGATGGCTACACCTTC.

A remark on this clonotype: Given a much more abundant clone one base away, this may be a read error. Because the CDR3 is missing its conserved closing phenylalanine or tryptophan, this is likely a read error. V and J are TRBV6-5 and TRBJ2-5, with TRBD2 as a possible D gene (5 bases). The length of the CDR3 is 13 residues. Looked up from germline, CDR1 is MNHEY and CDR2 is SVGAGI. The V end lost 2 bases, the J end lost 5 bases, and 9 bases lay between the germline ends. CDR3 sequence: CASSYGSWETQYS. DNA of the CDR3: TGTGCCAGCAGTTACGGGAGTTGGGAGACCCAGTACTCC.

This clonotype was counted at least ten times. The CDR3 DNA reads as TGTGCCAGCAGCTCGGGACTAGCGGGAGGCTGGGAGCAGTTCTTC. Its translation: CASSSGLAGGWEQFF. The chain carries TRBV7-9 and TRBJ2-1; 15 bases align to TRBD2. This CDR3 comprises 15 residues. Germline V gene sequence: CDR1 SEHNR, CDR2 FQNEAQ (reference sequence). The V and J ends lost 4 bases and 10 bases, in that order; junction bases with no gene match: 5.